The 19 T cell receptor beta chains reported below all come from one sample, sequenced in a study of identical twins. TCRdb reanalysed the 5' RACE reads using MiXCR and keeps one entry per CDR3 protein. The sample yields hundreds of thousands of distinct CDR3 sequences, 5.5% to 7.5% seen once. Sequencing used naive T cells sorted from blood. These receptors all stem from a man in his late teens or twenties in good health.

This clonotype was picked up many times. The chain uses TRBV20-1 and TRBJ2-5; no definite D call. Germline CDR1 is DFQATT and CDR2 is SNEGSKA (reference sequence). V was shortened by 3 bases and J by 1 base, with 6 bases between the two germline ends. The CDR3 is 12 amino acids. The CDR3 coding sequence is TGCAGTGCTAGCAGTGCCCAAGAGACCCAGTACTTC. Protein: CSASSAQETQYF.

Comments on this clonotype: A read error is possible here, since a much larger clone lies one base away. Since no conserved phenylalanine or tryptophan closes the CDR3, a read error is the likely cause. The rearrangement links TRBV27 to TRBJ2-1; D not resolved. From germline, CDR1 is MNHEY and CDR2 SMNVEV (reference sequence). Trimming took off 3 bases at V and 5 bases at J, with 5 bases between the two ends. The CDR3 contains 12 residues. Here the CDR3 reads CASSFLDNEQFL. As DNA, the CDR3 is TGTGCCAGCAGTTTCTTAGACAATGAGCAGTTCCTC.

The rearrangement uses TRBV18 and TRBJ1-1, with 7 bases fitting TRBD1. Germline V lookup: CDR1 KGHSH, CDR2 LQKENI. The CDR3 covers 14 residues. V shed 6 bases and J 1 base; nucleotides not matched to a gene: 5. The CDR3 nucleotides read TGTGCCAGCTCGGGGGACAGTAAGAACACTGAAGCTTTCTTT. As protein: CASSGDSKNTEAFF.

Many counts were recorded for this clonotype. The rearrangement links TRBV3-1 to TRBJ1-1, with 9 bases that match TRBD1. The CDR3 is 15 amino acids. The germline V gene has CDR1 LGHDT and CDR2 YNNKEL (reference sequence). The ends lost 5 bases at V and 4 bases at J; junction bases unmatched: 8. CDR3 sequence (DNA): TGTGCCAGCAGCTCGAAAATGGACAGGGGCACTGAAGCTTTCTTT. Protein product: CASSSKMDRGTEAFF.

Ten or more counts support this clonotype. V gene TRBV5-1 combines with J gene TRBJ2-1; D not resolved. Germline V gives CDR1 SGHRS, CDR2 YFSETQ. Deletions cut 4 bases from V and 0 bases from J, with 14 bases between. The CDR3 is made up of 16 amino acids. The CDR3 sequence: CASSPLARSSYNEQFF. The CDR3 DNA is TGCGCCAGCAGCCCCCTTGCGCGGAGCTCCTACAATGAGCAGTTCTTC.

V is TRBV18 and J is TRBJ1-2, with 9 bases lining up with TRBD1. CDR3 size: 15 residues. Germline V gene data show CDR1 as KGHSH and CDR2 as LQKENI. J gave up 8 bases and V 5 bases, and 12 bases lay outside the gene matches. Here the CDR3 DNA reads TGTGCCAGCTCAATCAAACCGGGACAGGGATCCGGCTACACCTTC. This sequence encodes CASSIKPGQGSGYTF. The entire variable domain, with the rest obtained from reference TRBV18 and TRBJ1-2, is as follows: NAGVMQNPRHLVRRRGQEARLRCSPMKGHSHVYWYRQLPEEGLKFMVYLQKENIIDESGMPKERFSAEFPKEGPSILRIQQVVRGDSAAYFCASSIKPGQGSGYTFGSGTRLTVV.

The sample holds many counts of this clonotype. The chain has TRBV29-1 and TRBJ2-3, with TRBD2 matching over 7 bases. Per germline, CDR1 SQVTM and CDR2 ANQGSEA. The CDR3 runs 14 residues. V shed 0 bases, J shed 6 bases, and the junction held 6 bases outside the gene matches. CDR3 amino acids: CSVEDIQRDDTQYF. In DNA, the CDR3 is TGCAGCGTTGAAGATATCCAGCGGGACGATACGCAGTATTTT.

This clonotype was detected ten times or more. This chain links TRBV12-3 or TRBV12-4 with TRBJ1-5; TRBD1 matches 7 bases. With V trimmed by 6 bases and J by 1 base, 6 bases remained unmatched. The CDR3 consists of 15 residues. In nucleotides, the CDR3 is TGTGCCAGCAGACTCACAGGGGAGAGCAATCAGCCCCAGCATTTT. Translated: CASRLTGESNQPQHF.

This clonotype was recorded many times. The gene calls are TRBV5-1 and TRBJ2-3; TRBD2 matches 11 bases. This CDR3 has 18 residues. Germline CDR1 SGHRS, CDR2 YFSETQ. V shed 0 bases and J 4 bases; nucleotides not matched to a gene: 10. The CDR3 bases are TGCGCCAGCAGCTTGGCCCATACCGGGACTAGCGGATCAGATACGCAGTATTTT. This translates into CASSLAHTGTSGSDTQYF.

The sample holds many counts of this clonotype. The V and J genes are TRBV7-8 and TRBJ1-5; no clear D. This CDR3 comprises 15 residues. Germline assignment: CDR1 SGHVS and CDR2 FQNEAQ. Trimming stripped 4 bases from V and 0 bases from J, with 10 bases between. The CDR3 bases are TGTGCCAGCAGCTCTGTGGAGTATAGCAATCAGCCCCAGCATTTT. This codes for CASSSVEYSNQPQHF.

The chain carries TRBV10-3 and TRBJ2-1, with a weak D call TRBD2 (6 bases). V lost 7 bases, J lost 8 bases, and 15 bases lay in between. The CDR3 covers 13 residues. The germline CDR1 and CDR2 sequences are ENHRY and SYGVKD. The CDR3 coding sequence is TGTGCCATCACTAGCGCCCCGGGCTATGAGCAGTTCTTC. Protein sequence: CAITSAPGYEQFF.

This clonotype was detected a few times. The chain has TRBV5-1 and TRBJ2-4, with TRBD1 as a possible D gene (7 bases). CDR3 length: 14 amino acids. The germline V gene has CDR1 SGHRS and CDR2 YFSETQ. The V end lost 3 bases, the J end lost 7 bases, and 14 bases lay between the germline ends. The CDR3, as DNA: TGCGCCAGCAGCTCGGACAGGAGGGTGAACATTCAGTACTTC. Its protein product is CASSSDRRVNIQYF. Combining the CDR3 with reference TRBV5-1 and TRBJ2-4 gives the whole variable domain KAGVTQTPRYLIKTRGQQVTLSCSPISGHRSVSWYQQTPGQGLQFLFEYFSETQRNKGNFPGRFSGRQFSNSRSEMNVSTLELGDSALYLCASSSDRRVNIQYFGAGTRLSVL.

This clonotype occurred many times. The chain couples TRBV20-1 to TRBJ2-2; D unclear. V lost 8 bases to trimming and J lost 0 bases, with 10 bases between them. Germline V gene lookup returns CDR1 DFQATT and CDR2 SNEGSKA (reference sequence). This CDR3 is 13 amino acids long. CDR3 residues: CSPRLPNTGELFF. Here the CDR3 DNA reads TGCAGTCCACGTCTCCCGAACACCGGGGAGCTGTTTTTT.

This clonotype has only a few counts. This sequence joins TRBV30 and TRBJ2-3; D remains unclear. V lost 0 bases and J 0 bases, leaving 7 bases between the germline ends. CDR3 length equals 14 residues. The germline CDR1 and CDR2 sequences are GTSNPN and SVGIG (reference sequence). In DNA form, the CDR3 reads TGTGCCTGGAGTGTACTCGGGAGCACAGATACGCAGTATTTT. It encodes CAWSVLGSTDTQYF. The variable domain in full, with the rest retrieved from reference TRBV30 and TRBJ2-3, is SQTIHQWPATLVQPVGSPLSLECTVEGTSNPNLYWYRQAAGRGLQLLFYSVGIGQISSEVPQNLSASRPQDRQFILSSKKLLLSDSGFYLCAWSVLGSTDTQYFGPGTRLTVL.

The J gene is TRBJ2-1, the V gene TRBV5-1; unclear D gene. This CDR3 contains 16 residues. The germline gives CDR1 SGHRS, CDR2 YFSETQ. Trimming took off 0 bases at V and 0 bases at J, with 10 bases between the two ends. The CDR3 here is CASSLEAKSSYNEQFF. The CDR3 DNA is TGCGCCAGCAGCTTGGAGGCAAAGAGCTCCTACAATGAGCAGTTCTTC.

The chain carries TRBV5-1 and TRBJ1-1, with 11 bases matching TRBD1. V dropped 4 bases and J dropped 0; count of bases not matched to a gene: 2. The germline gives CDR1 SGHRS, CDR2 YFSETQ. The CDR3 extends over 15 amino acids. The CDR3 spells CASSGQGAMNTEAFF. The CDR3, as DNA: TGCGCCAGCAGCGGACAGGGGGCCATGAACACTGAAGCTTTCTTT.

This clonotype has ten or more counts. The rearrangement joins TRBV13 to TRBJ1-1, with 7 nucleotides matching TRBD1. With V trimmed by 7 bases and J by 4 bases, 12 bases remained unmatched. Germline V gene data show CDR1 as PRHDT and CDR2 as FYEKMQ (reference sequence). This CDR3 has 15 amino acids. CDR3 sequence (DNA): TGTGCCAGCAACCGACGGGGGCAGGGGGGCACTGAAGCTTTCTTT. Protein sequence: CASNRRGQGGTEAFF. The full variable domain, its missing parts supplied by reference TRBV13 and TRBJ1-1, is AAGVIQSPRHLIKEKRETATLKCYPIPRHDTVYWYQQGPGQDPQFLISFYEKMQSDKGSIPDRFSAQQFSDYHSELNMSSLELGDSALYFCASNRRGQGGTEAFFGQGTRLTVV.

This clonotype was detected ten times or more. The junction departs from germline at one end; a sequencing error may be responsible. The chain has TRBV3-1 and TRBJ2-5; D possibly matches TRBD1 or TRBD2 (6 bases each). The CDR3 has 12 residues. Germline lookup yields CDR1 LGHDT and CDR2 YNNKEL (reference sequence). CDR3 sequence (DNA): TGCGCCAGCAGCCAGGGGAGGGAGACCCAGTACTTC. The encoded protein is CASSQGRETQYF.

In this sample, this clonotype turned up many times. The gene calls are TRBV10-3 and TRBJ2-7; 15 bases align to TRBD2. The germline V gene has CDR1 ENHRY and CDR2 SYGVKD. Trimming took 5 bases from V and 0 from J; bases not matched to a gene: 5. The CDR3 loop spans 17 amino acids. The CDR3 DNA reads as TGTGCCATCAGTTCCGGGACTAGCGGGAGGAGCTCCTACGAGCAGTACTTC. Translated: CAISSGTSGRSSYEQYF.